This T cell receptor (beta chain) is drawn from a study of neoadjuvant anti-PD-1 for oral cavity cancer. At the level of the study: Non-progressing patients received a fourth nivolumab dose near day 43, then surgery on days 50-56. General study findings and limits: Each response group had just three patients in TCR analyses.

These oral cavity squamous cell carcinomas were HPV-negative and locally advanced. Worth noting for this clone: The antigen remains unidentified.

CDR1 SGHRS and CDR2 YFSETQ come from the germline V gene. The CDR3 spans 15 residues. The V end lost 6 bases, the J end lost 0 bases, and 14 bases lay between the germline ends. Repertoires were generated with immunoSEQ multiplex PCR, while TCRdb's copy carries only in-frame clones and drops some. The table has over 11,000 clones, approximately 70% seen once. Sample: PBMCs, taken before nivolumab (anti-PD-1) treatment. The V gene is TRBV5-1, the J gene TRBJ2-3; D ambiguous. The clonotype was recovered from a person aged 35-79 years with oral cavity squamous cell carcinoma. The CDR3: CASTPQPTSTDTQYF. The CDR3 DNA reads TGCGCCAGCACCCCCCAGCCAACTAGCACAGATACGCAGTATTTT. The entire variable domain, with the rest obtained from reference TRBV5-1 and TRBJ2-3, is as follows: KAGVTQTPRYLIKTRGQQVTLSCSPISGHRSVSWYQQTPGQGLQFLFEYFSETQRNKGNFPGRFSGRQFSNSRSEMNVSTLELGDSALYLCASTPQPTSTDTQYFGPGTRLTVL.